This T cell receptor (beta chain) was sequenced in a study of cytomegalovirus exposure and HLA in healthy donors. On the study more broadly: A subsequent analysis reported that the roughly 120 validation repertoires were produced on the same platform that had also been used for the roughly 710 first-cohort repertoires.

CDR1 is SGHRS, CDR2 YFSETQ, per germline. The CDR3 spans 17 residues. V dropped 0 bases and J dropped 6; count of bases not matched to a gene: 6. Note on this clone: Antigen unknown.

Here immunoSEQ multiplex PCR was the method, and the copy in TCRdb shows in-frame clones only, minus some. The table lists more than 150,000 clones, approximately 88% of them singletons. Whole-study results and caveats: Both high specificity and high sensitivity reportedly marked the classifier's diagnosis of cytomegalovirus status.

The J gene is TRBJ2-1, the V gene TRBV5-1; 13 bases match TRBD2. Sequenced input: PBMCs. This sequence was found in a man in his late teens or twenties in good health and CMV-seropositive. The CDR3 DNA sequence: TGCGCCAGCAGCTTGGCCGGGACTAGCGGGACAAGCAATGAGCAGTTCTTC. This codes for CASSLAGTSGTSNEQFF. Full variable domain (rest looked up from reference TRBV5-1 and TRBJ2-1): KAGVTQTPRYLIKTRGQQVTLSCSPISGHRSVSWYQQTPGQGLQFLFEYFSETQRNKGNFPGRFSGRQFSNSRSEMNVSTLELGDSALYLCASSLAGTSGTSNEQFFGPGTRLTVL.